A single sample gave rise to the 20 T cell receptor beta chains below, sequenced in a study of PD-L1 blockade in urothelial cancer. TCRdb's copy holds only in-frame clones and misses some; the assay was immunoSEQ multiplex PCR. The repertoire has 45,000 to 50,000 clones, about 91% of them found once; the top ten carry about 4%. This material consisted of PBMCs, taken around atezolizumab (anti-PD-L1) treatment. Every receptor here comes from an elderly man with urothelial cancer.

The rearrangement joins TRBV7-9 to TRBJ1-3; no clear D. The CDR3 totals 12 residues. Trimming shortened V by 8 bases and J by 0 bases, and 5 bases separated the two germline ends. Germline V gene lookup returns CDR1 SEHNR and CDR2 FQNEAQ (reference sequence). The CDR3 region is CASDNSGNTIYF. CDR3 DNA sequence: TGTGCCAGCGACAACTCTGGAAACACCATATATTTT.

The rearrangement uses TRBV5-1 and TRBJ2-5; D is uncertain. Trimming took 0 bases from V and 1 from J, leaving 4 bases between them. Germline CDR1 SGHRS, CDR2 YFSETQ. The CDR3 contains 13 residues. CDR3 coding DNA: TGCGCCAGCAGCTTGGCGTCCCAAGAGACCCAGTACTTC. Translated: CASSLASQETQYF.

This chain joins TRBV5-8 and TRBJ1-5; 7 nucleotides agree with TRBD1. In germline, CDR1 is SGHTS, CDR2 YDEGEE. This CDR3 spans 16 amino acids. Unmatched junction bases numbered 7, after V lost 1 base and J lost 3 bases. CDR3 in amino acids: CASSLTPGQPNQPQHF. The CDR3 DNA is TGTGCCAGCAGCTTGACTCCGGGACAGCCCAATCAGCCCCAGCATTTT. The variable domain in full, with the rest retrieved from reference TRBV5-8 and TRBJ1-5, is EAGVTQSPTHLIKTRGQQATLRCSPISGHTSVYWYQQALGLGLQFLLWYDEGEERNRGNFPPRFSGRQFPNYSSELNVNALELEDSALYLCASSLTPGQPNQPQHFGDGTRLSIL.

The J gene is TRBJ2-5, the V gene TRBV5-1; D unclear. With 0 bases removed from V and 0 bases from J, the gap between germline ends came to 6 bases. CDR3 size: 14 residues. Germline values: CDR1 SGHRS, CDR2 YFSETQ. The CDR3, as DNA: TGCGCCAGCAGCTTGGTCCCGGACCAAGAGACCCAGTACTTC. This sequence encodes CASSLVPDQETQYF.

This chain joins TRBV18 and TRBJ1-2; 7 bases are a match to TRBD1. The CDR3 runs to 15 residues. Germline V lookup: CDR1 KGHSH, CDR2 LQKENI. V was clipped by 3 bases and J by 0 bases; unmatched bases: 4. The CDR3 is CASSPDRPSNYGYTF. The CDR3, as DNA: TGTGCCAGCTCACCGGACAGGCCCTCTAACTATGGCTACACCTTC.

The chain is built from TRBV7-2 and TRBJ2-2; no clear D gene. Germline assignment: CDR1 SGHTA and CDR2 FQGNSA. CDR3 length: 14 amino acids. The V and J ends lost 1 base and 5 bases respectively, with 8 bases between them. This CDR3 is CASSLGPLTGELFF. The CDR3 DNA follows: TGTGCCAGCAGCTTAGGGCCCTTGACCGGGGAGCTGTTTTTT.

This clone was seen a handful of times. The chain's CDR3 is CASSAAQGGEKLFF. The CDR3 DNA reads TGTGCCAGCAGTGCAGCACAGGGGGGAGAAAAACTGTTTTTT. This chain links TRBV2 with TRBJ1-4, with TRBD1 identical over 8 bases. This CDR3 is 14 amino acids long. V was pared by 4 bases and J by 8 bases, with 6 bases of the junction left unmatched. Germline assignment: CDR1 SNHLY and CDR2 FYNNEI.

V is TRBV2 and J is TRBJ2-7; no firm D call. Germline V gene data show CDR1 as SNHLY and CDR2 as FYNNEI. The CDR3 covers 14 residues. The ends were cut back, 4 bases at V and 5 bases at J, with 15 bases in the middle. CDR3: CASSADSSTHEQYF. The CDR3 bases are TGTGCCAGCAGTGCTGACTCTTCCACCCACGAGCAGTACTTC.

J is TRBJ2-3 and V is TRBV5-4; D not resolved. The ends were cut back, 0 bases at V and 2 bases at J, with 10 bases in the middle. Germline V gives CDR1 SGHNT, CDR2 YYREEE (reference sequence). CDR3 size: 15 residues. The CDR3 DNA sequence: TGTGCCAGCAGCTTGGACTTTTCTTCCACAGATACGCAGTATTTT. Residues: CASSLDFSSTDTQYF.

The V gene is TRBV10-3, the J gene TRBJ1-5; D gene uncertain. The V gene's germline CDR1 is ENHRY and CDR2 SYGVKD. Deletions cut 3 bases from V and 4 bases from J, with 10 bases between. The CDR3 totals 14 residues. The CDR3 spells CAISEEAANQPQHF. CDR3 nucleotide sequence: TGTGCCATCAGTGAAGAGGCCGCGAATCAGCCCCAGCATTTT.

The gene calls are TRBV5-4 and TRBJ2-1, with D unresolved. This CDR3 is built from 15 residues. CDR1 is SGHNT, CDR2 YYREEE, per germline (reference sequence). The germline V and J ends were trimmed by 3 bases and 4 bases, with 14 bases remaining between them. The CDR3 DNA follows: TGTGCCAGCAGCTCCCGACTGGATTCTTACAATGAGCAGTTCTTC. It is translated as CASSSRLDSYNEQFF.

The chain uses TRBV7-9 and TRBJ2-7; 7 nucleotides align to TRBD2. Germline V CDR1 and CDR2: SEHNR, FQNEAQ (reference sequence). The CDR3 spans 16 residues. J was trimmed by 5 bases and V by 0 bases; bases with no gene match: 10. CDR3 loop: CASSLAGPSGGDEQYF. In nucleotides, the CDR3 is TGTGCCAGCAGCTTAGCAGGCCCTAGCGGTGGTGACGAGCAGTACTTC. Complete variable domain (other parts from reference TRBV7-9 and TRBJ2-7): DTGVSQNPRHKITKRGQNVTFRCDPISEHNRLYWYRQTLGQGPEFLTYFQNEAQLEKSRLLSDRFSAERPKGSFSTLEIQRTEQGDSAMYLCASSLAGPSGGDEQYFGPGTRLTVT.

The chain employs TRBV10-2 and TRBJ2-2; tentatively, D is TRBD1 (6 bases). The CDR3 totals 12 residues. The germline CDR1 and CDR2 sequences are WSHSY and SAAADI. V was clipped by 6 bases and J by 5 bases, with 7 bases between them. The CDR3 sequence: CASRGGTGELFF. CDR3 coding DNA: TGCGCCAGCAGAGGGGGAACCGGGGAGCTGTTTTTT.

The rearrangement joins TRBV5-6 to TRBJ2-5; a weak D match, TRBD2 (5 bases). This CDR3 spans 13 amino acids. CDR1 and CDR2 (germline): SGHDT, YYEEEE. V dropped 1 base and J dropped 5 bases, with 9 bases sitting between them. Written as DNA, the CDR3 is TGTGCCAGCAGCTTGATCGGGGTGGAGACCCAGTACTTC. Residues: CASSLIGVETQYF.

This chain connects TRBV6-6 to TRBJ1-3; 7 bases are a match to TRBD1. The junction had 8 bases not matched to a gene; V was cut back by 6 bases and J by 0 bases. Germline assignment: CDR1 MNHNY and CDR2 SVGAGI (reference sequence). The CDR3 runs 16 residues. CDR3 bases: TGTGCCAGCAGCTTTGGACAGGCGCGCTCTGGAAACACCATATATTTT. Translating gives CASSFGQARSGNTIYF.

The V and J genes are TRBV5-1 and TRBJ2-7, with TRBD1 matching 7 bases. The V segment lost 5 bases and the J segment 3 bases; nucleotides outside the gene matches: 5. CDR3 length: 13 residues. Per germline, CDR1 SGHRS and CDR2 YFSETQ. The chain's CDR3 is CASRRQGGYEQYF. Written as DNA, the CDR3 is TGCGCCAGCAGAAGACAGGGTGGCTACGAGCAGTACTTC.

V usage is TRBV5-1 and J usage is TRBJ2-4; TRBD2 might be the D (6 bases). The CDR3 has 12 amino acids. CDR1 is SGHRS and CDR2 is YFSETQ in the germline V gene. V shed 5 bases and J shed 8 bases, with 11 bases lying between them. The chain's CDR3 is CASSSWGDIQYF. The CDR3 coding sequence is TGCGCCAGCAGTAGTTGGGGGGACATTCAGTACTTC.

V usage is TRBV11-2 and J usage is TRBJ2-5; possibly TRBD1 for D (6 bases). The CDR3 extends over 15 amino acids. Trimming took off 5 bases at V and 1 base at J, with 14 bases between the two ends. Germline values: CDR1 SGHAT, CDR2 FQNNGV. CDR3 sequence: CASSPPGRGQETQYF. In DNA form, the CDR3 reads TGTGCCAGCAGCCCCCCCGGCAGGGGCCAAGAGACCCAGTACTTC.

The chain links TRBV29-1 to TRBJ1-1, with TRBD1 matching over 10 bases. Germline V gene lookup returns CDR1 SQVTM and CDR2 ANQGSEA. The trim removed 6 bases at V and 1 base at J, leaving 2 bases unmatched. This CDR3 spans 13 amino acids. CDR3 sequence: CSVGDRGNTEAFF. The CDR3 bases are TGCAGCGTGGGGGACAGGGGGAACACTGAAGCTTTCTTT.

The chain is built from TRBV5-1 and TRBJ2-1, with a weak D call TRBD1 (6 bases). The germline V gene has CDR1 SGHRS and CDR2 YFSETQ. This CDR3 has 20 amino acids. The V end lost 1 base, the J end lost 4 bases, and 27 bases lay between the germline ends. In DNA form, the CDR3 reads TGCGCCAGCAGCTTGTCCCCGGGACACAAAAAAAAGTGGGGATACAATGAGCAGTTCTTC. Protein sequence: CASSLSPGHKKKWGYNEQFF.